The 21 T cell receptor beta chains presented below share a single source sample, sequenced in a study of T cells in Graves' hyperthyroidism and ophthalmopathy (dated by TCRdb to between 2018 and 2020). Library prep was done by multiplex PCR. The reads were generated on an Illumina HiSeq 2000. TCR beta CDR3 regions were amplified from RNA transcripts. A first-round RT-PCR of the TCR CDR3 used the HTBI primer set with the Qiagen OneStep RT-PCR kit. TCRdb reworked the public reads: Q25 trimming with fastp, MiXCR clone assembly, productive beta chains retained. One record per CDR3 amino acid sequence lists the most common genes and DNA. This sample has some 350,000 distinct CDR3 sequences in its table, and more than 20% of those were observed once. The leading ten clones occupy 73% of the sample. Sequenced material: blood. The origin of the receptors is a man aged 45 to 65 with Graves' hyperthyroidism.

This clonotype has only a few counts. The V gene is TRBV27, the J gene TRBJ2-7; the D gene could be TRBD1 or TRBD2 (5 bases each). The CDR3 length is 15 residues. V dropped 7 bases and J dropped 0 bases, with 16 bases sitting between them. Germline values: CDR1 MNHEY, CDR2 SMNVEV (reference sequence). Here the CDR3 reads CASTLAAGFSYEQYF. CDR3 in DNA: TGTGCCAGCACCCTAGCCGCAGGGTTCTCCTACGAGCAGTACTTC.

The gene calls are TRBV10-1 and TRBJ2-1, with D perhaps assigned TRBD1 or TRBD2 (6 bases each). Trimming pared 3 bases from V and 9 bases from J, leaving 15 bases between. This CDR3 region has 14 residues. The germline V gene encodes CDR1 WNHNN and CDR2 SYGVQD (reference sequence). The CDR3 coding sequence is TGCGCCAGCAGTGATAACTCCCCGGGGGCTGAGCAGTTCTTC. This codes for CASSDNSPGAEQFF.

This clonotype came up many times. J is TRBJ2-1 and V is TRBV11-2; 9 bases match TRBD2. Germline V gene sequence: CDR1 SGHAT, CDR2 FQNNGV. The CDR3 contains 19 residues. V trimming: 3 bases; J trimming: 0 bases; junction bases outside the gene matches: 12. The CDR3 DNA is TGTGCCAGCAGCTTGATAAAACGAGGCGGGAGGGACTCCTACAATGAGCAGTTCTTC. This gives the protein CASSLIKRGGRDSYNEQFF. The complete variable domain, with remaining parts taken from reference TRBV11-2 and TRBJ2-1, reads EAGVAQSPRYKIIEKRQSVAFWCNPISGHATLYWYQQILGQGPKLLIQFQNNGVVDDSQLPKDRFSAERLKGVDSTLKIQPAKLEDSAVYLCASSLIKRGGRDSYNEQFFGPGTRLTVL.

The chain carries TRBV12-3 or TRBV12-4 and TRBJ2-7; 8 positions match TRBD2. The ends lost 1 base at V and 2 bases at J; junction bases unmatched: 7. The CDR3 length is 16 residues. CDR3 amino acids: CASSLVAGGIPYEQYF. In DNA, the CDR3 is TGTGCCAGCAGTTTAGTCGCGGGAGGTATCCCCTACGAGCAGTACTTC.

The genes are TRBV7-9 and TRBJ1-1; 8 bases fit TRBD1. This CDR3 comprises 13 residues. After removal of 3 bases from V and 13 bases from J, the junction contained 10 bases not matched to a gene. The V gene's germline CDR1 is SEHNR and CDR2 FQNEAQ (reference sequence). The CDR3 nucleotides are TGTGCCAGCAGCTTTGGACAGGGCCCCGGGTTTTTCTTT. Protein sequence: CASSFGQGPGFFF.

In its sample, this clonotype was seen once. This chain joins TRBV7-9 and TRBJ1-3; D might be TRBD1 (5 bases). CDR1 is SEHNR and CDR2 is FQNEAQ in the germline V gene (reference sequence). This CDR3 contains 11 residues. Trimming stripped 5 bases from V and 10 bases from J, with 9 bases between. CDR3 amino acids: CASSGRGTIYF. The CDR3 DNA is TGTGCCAGCAGCGGCCGGGGGACCATATATTTT. Supplemented by reference TRBV7-9 and TRBJ1-3, the full variable domain reads DTGVSQNPRHKITKRGQNVTFRCDPISEHNRLYWYRQTLGQGPEFLTYFQNEAQLEKSRLLSDRFSAERPKGSFSTLEIQRTEQGDSAMYLCASSGRGTIYFGEGSWLTVV.

The chain links TRBV6-1 to TRBJ1-5; D gene unclear. Trimming shortened V by 7 bases and J by 7 bases, and 17 bases separated the two germline ends. CDR1 MNHNS and CDR2 SASEGT come from the germline V gene. This CDR3 region has 14 residues. The CDR3 here is CASTLERVRQPQHF. For the CDR3, the DNA is TGTGCCAGCACCCTGGAAAGGGTAAGACAGCCCCAGCATTTT.

V gene TRBV5-1 combines with J gene TRBJ1-1, with 10 bases that match TRBD1. V dropped 0 bases and J dropped 4; count of bases not matched to a gene: 3. Germline V gene lookup returns CDR1 SGHRS and CDR2 YFSETQ. The CDR3 totals 15 residues. The CDR3 DNA is TGCGCCAGCAGCTTGGACGGGACAGGGGCCACTGAAGCTTTCTTT. Protein product: CASSLDGTGATEAFF.

The CDR3 is CASSLGDSFNQPQHF. DNA of the CDR3: TGTGCCAGCAGCTTAGGGGACAGTTTCAATCAGCCCCAGCATTTT. This chain connects TRBV7-6 to TRBJ1-5, with 7 bases matching TRBD1. The CDR3 runs 15 residues. Trimming cost V 1 base and J 3 bases; bases outside gene matches: 3. Germline values: CDR1 SGHVS, CDR2 FNYEAQ.

This clonotype was detected a few times. The V and J genes are TRBV20-1 and TRBJ1-5; 7 positions agree with TRBD1. J gave up 4 bases and V 5 bases, and 5 bases lay outside the gene matches. Looked up from germline, CDR1 is DFQATT and CDR2 is SNEGSKA (reference sequence). CDR3 length: 13 residues. CDR3 sequence (DNA): TGCAGTGCTCAGACACAGGGGAATCAGCCCCAGCATTTT. This encodes CSAQTQGNQPQHF.

This clonotype showed up many times. The V gene is TRBV7-3, the J gene TRBJ2-1; TRBD2 is a possible D gene (6 bases). The V and J ends lost 1 base and 7 bases respectively, with 14 bases between them. The germline gives CDR1 SGHTA, CDR2 FQGTGA. This CDR3 contains 15 residues. The chain's CDR3 is CASSLKVGGTNEQFF. The DNA of the CDR3 is TGTGCCAGCAGCTTAAAGGTCGGCGGGACTAATGAGCAGTTCTTC.

This clonotype was observed at least ten times. The V and J genes are TRBV7-2 and TRBJ2-3; maybe TRBD1 (6 bases). V lost 5 bases and J lost 1, with 13 bases in between. Germline V gene lookup returns CDR1 SGHTA and CDR2 FQGNSA. The CDR3 spans 15 residues. The CDR3 DNA sequence: TGTGCCAGCAGCCGCGCGGCAGGGGGCACAGATACGCAGTATTTT. It encodes CASSRAAGGTDTQYF.

The chain couples TRBV11-3 to TRBJ1-2; no reliable D call. The CDR3 has 16 amino acids. CDR1 is SGHNT, CDR2 YENEEA, per germline. The V and J ends lost 3 bases and 5 bases respectively, with 19 bases between them. In DNA form, the CDR3 reads TGTGCCAGCAGCTTGTCCCATCGGCCCTTTCAATATGGCTACACCTTC. Amino acid sequence: CASSLSHRPFQYGYTF.

The table lists this clonotype with a few counts. The chain uses TRBV5-6 and TRBJ2-5, with 10 bases fitting TRBD2. This CDR3 has 18 residues. The ends lost 4 bases at V and 1 base at J; junction bases unmatched: 13. CDR1 SGHDT and CDR2 YYEEEE come from the germline V gene. CDR3 loop: CASSQPLTSGMLQETQYF. CDR3 DNA: TGTGCCAGCAGCCAACCTCTTACTAGCGGGATGCTCCAAGAGACCCAGTACTTC.

In this sample, this clonotype turned up a few times. The J gene is TRBJ2-5, the V gene TRBV20-1, with D possibly being TRBD1 or TRBD2 (5 bases each). Deletions cut 2 bases from V and 4 bases from J, with 11 bases between. The CDR3 runs to 13 residues. Germline assignment: CDR1 DFQATT and CDR2 SNEGSKA (reference sequence). CDR3 sequence: CSARSGGAETQYF. The CDR3 nucleotides are TGCAGTGCTAGAAGTGGGGGTGCAGAGACCCAGTACTTC.

This clonotype was counted a few times. This rearrangement joins TRBV12-3 or TRBV12-4 to TRBJ2-4; 9 bases match TRBD1. The CDR3 has 24 residues. V dropped 1 base and J dropped 0; count of bases not matched to a gene: 25. The CDR3 loop reads CASSLVVRSNGQGKVTRAKNIQYF. The CDR3 DNA is TGTGCCAGCAGTTTAGTGGTTCGGAGTAACGGACAGGGGAAGGTAACTAGAGCCAAAAACATTCAGTACTTC.

This clonotype has more than one count but fewer than ten. The chain uses TRBV6-1 and TRBJ1-2, with D unresolved. Germline V CDR1 and CDR2: MNHNS, SASEGT. V was shortened by 5 bases and J by 0 bases, with 13 bases between the two germline ends. The CDR3 has 15 amino acids. CDR3 region: CASSYGFGPNYGYTF. The CDR3 DNA reads as TGTGCCAGCAGTTATGGTTTCGGCCCTAACTATGGCTACACCTTC.

Note on this clonotype: Germline and junction disagree at one end, which may indicate a read error. The chain links TRBV24-1 to TRBJ1-5, with D maybe TRBD1 (6 bases). Per the germline V gene, CDR1 is KGHDR and CDR2 is SFDVKD. This CDR3 has 15 residues. The CDR3 is CTTSDGGNSLEAQHF. The CDR3 region has the DNA TGTACCACCAGTGATGGGGGCAATTCCCTGGAAGCCCAGCATTTT.

Ten or more counts support this clonotype. The gene calls are TRBV2 and TRBJ2-7; D is ambiguous. The germline gives CDR1 SNHLY, CDR2 FYNNEI. Trimming removed 5 bases at V and 1 base at J, with 12 bases between. This CDR3 has 14 residues. The CDR3 spells CASSMDVFSYEQYF. The CDR3 nucleotides are TGTGCCAGCAGTATGGACGTCTTTTCCTACGAGCAGTACTTC.

This clonotype was seen more than once but under ten times. The V and J genes are TRBV19 and TRBJ2-3, with TRBD2 identical over 8 bases. This CDR3 has 19 amino acids. V shed 6 bases and J 6 bases; nucleotides not matched to a gene: 23. Germline V gene sequence: CDR1 LNHDA, CDR2 SQIVND (reference sequence). The CDR3 reads CASRARVSPGLVLSDTQYF. CDR3 DNA: TGTGCCAGTAGAGCCCGAGTTTCCCCGGGACTAGTGCTATCGGATACGCAGTATTTT.

A few counts support this clonotype. The chain carries TRBV9 and TRBJ2-3, with TRBD2 matching 7 bases. With 3 bases clipped from V and 0 bases from J, the junction kept 7 bases outside the gene matches. This CDR3 spans 16 amino acids. The germline V gene has CDR1 SGDLS and CDR2 YYNGEE. The CDR3 here is CASSGRAGTSTDTQYF. The CDR3 bases are TGTGCCAGCAGCGGAAGAGCGGGGACTAGCACAGATACGCAGTATTTT.